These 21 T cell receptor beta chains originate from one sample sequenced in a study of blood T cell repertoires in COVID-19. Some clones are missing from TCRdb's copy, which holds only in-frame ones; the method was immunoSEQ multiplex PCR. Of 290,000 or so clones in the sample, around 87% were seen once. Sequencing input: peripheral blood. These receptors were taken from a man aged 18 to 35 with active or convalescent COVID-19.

The CDR3 here is CASSLGQGSYNSPLHF. CDR3 nucleotides: TGTGCCAGCAGCCTGGGACAGGGCTCCTATAATTCACCCCTCCACTTT. This sequence joins TRBV27 and TRBJ1-6, with 9 bases that match TRBD1. Per germline, CDR1 MNHEY and CDR2 SMNVEV (reference sequence). J lost 0 bases, V lost 6 bases, and 3 bases had no gene match. The CDR3 is made up of 16 amino acids.

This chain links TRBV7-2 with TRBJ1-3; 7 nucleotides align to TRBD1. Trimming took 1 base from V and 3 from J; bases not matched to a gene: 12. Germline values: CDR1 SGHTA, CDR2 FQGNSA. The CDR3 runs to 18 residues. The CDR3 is CASSLVSGGIFYGNTIYF. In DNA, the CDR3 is TGTGCCAGCAGCTTAGTTTCAGGGGGGATTTTCTATGGAAACACCATATATTTT.

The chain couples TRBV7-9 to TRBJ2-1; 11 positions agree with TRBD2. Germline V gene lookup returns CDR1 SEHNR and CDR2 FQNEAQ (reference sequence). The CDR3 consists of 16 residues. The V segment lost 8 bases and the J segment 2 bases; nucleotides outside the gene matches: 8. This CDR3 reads CASYHLAGGAYNEQFF. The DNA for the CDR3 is TGTGCCAGCTACCACCTAGCGGGAGGAGCCTACAATGAGCAGTTCTTC.

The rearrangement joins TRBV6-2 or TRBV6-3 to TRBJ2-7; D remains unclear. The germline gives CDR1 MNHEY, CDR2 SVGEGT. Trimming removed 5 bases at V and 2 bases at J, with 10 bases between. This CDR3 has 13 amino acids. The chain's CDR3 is CASSDPNTYEQYF. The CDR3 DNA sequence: TGTGCCAGCAGTGATCCAAACACCTACGAGCAGTACTTC.

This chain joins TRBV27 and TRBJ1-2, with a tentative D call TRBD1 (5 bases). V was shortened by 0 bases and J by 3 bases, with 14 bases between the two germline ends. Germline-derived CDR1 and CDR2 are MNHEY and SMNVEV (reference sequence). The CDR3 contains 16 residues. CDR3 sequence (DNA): TGTGCCAGCAGTTTATCGGGTGGGGCGCCTTACTATGGCTACACCTTC. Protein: CASSLSGGAPYYGYTF.

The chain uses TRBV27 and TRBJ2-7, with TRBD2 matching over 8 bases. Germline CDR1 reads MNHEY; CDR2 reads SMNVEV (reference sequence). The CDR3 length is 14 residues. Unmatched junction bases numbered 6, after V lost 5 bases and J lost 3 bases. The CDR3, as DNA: TGTGCCAGCAGTCCTCTAGCGGGCGACTACGAGCAGTACTTC. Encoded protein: CASSPLAGDYEQYF.

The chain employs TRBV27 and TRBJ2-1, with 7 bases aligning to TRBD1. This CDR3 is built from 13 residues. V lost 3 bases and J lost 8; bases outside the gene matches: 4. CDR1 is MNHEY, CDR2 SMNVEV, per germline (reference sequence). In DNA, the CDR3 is TGTGCCAGCAGTTTGACAGGGAACTATGAGCAGTTCTTC. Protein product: CASSLTGNYEQFF.

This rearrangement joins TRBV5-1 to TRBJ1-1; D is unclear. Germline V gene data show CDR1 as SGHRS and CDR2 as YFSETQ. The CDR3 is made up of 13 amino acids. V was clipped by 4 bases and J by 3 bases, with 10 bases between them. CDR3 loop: CASSPGSDTEAFF. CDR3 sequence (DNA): TGCGCCAGCAGCCCTGGCAGCGACACTGAAGCTTTCTTT.

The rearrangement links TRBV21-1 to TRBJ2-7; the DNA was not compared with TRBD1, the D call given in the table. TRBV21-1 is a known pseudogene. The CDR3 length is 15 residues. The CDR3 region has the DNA TGTGCCAGCAGCAAAGCGGTCCAGGGCCCATACGAGCAGTACTTC. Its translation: CASSKAVQGPYEQYF.

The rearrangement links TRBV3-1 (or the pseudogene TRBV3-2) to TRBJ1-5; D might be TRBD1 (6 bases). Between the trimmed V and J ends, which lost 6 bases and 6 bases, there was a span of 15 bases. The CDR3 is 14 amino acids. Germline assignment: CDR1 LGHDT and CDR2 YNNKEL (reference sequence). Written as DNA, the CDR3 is TGTGCCAGCAGTTATGGGGGCGCTTCTCAGCCCCAGCATTTT. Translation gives CASSYGGASQPQHF.

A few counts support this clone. CDR3 protein: CASTKAVVSYEQYF. DNA of the CDR3: TGTGCCAGCACAAAAGCGGTAGTATCCTACGAGCAGTACTTC. The V call is TRBV28, the J call TRBJ2-7; tentatively, D is TRBD2 (5 bases). Germline assignment: CDR1 MDHEN and CDR2 SYDVKM. The CDR3 runs to 14 residues. V lost 7 bases to trimming and J lost 1 base, with 14 bases between them.

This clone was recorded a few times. As DNA, the CDR3 is TGTGCCAGCAGTTACAGGGGGCGTTCACCCCTCCACTTT. It encodes CASSYRGRSPLHF. The genes are TRBV6-5 and TRBJ1-6, with 7 bases lining up with TRBD1. Germline CDR1 MNHEY, CDR2 SVGAGI. V lost 2 bases, J lost 9 bases, and 1 base stayed unmatched. The CDR3 loop spans 13 amino acids.

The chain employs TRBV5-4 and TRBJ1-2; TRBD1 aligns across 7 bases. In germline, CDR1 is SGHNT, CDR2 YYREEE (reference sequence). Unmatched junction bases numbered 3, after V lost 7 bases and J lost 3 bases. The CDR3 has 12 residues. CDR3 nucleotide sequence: TGTGCCAGCTGGGGGACAGACTATGGCTACACCTTC. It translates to CASWGTDYGYTF.

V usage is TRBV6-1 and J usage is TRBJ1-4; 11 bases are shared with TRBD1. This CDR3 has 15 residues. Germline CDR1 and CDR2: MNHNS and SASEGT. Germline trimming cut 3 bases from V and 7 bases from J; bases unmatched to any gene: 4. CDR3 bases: TGTGCCAGCAGTGAGGACAGGGGGCGCAGTGAAAAACTGTTTTTT. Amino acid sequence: CASSEDRGRSEKLFF.

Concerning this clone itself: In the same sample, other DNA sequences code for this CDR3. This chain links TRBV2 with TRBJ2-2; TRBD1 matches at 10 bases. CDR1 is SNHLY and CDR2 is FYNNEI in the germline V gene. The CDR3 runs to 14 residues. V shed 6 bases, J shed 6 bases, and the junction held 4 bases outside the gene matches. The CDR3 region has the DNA TGTGCCAGCAGGCGACAGGGGGCGGCCGGGGAGCTGTTTTTT. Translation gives CASRRQGAAGELFF.

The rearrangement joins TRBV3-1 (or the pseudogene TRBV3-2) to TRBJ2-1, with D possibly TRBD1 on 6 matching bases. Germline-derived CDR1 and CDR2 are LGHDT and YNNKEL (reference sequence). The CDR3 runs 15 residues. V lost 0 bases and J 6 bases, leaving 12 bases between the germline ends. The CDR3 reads CASSQDPRTVNEQFF. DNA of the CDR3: TGTGCCAGCAGCCAAGACCCCCGGACAGTCAATGAGCAGTTCTTC.

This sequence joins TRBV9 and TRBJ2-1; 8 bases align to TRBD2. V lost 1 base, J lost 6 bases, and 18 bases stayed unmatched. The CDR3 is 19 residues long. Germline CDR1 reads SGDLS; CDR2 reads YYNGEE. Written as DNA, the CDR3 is TGTGCCAGCAGCGTACAGGACCGGGGGGGCCATCGGTCCGGCAATGAGCAGTTCTTC. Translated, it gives CASSVQDRGGHRSGNEQFF.

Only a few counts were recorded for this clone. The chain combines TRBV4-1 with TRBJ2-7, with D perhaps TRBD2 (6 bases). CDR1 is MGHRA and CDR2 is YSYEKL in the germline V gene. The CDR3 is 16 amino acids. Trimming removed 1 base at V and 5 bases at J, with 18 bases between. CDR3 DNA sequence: TGCGCCAGCAGCCAAGTTGTTCGGGAGAGTGGAAACGAGCAGTACTTC. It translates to CASSQVVRESGNEQYF.

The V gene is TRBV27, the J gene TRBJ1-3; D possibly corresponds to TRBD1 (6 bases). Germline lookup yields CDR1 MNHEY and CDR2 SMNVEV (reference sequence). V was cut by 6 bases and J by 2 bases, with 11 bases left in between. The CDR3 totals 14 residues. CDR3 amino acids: CASRDSGAGNTIYF. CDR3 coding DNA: TGTGCCAGCAGGGACTCAGGGGCTGGAAACACCATATATTTT.

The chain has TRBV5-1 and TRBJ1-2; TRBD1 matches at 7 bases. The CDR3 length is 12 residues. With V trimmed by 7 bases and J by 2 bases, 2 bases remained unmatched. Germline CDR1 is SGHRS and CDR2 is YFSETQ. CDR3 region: CASGGQNYGYTF. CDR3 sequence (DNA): TGCGCCAGCGGGGGACAGAACTATGGCTACACCTTC.

The DNA of the CDR3 is TGTGCCAGCAGCACGGGACAGGGGTATACGCAGTATTTT. It codes for CASSTGQGYTQYF. V and J are TRBV11-2 and TRBJ2-3; 10 bases are shared with TRBD1. The germline V gene has CDR1 SGHAT and CDR2 FQNNGV. The length of the CDR3 is 13 residues. Trimming removed 5 bases from V and 7 bases from J; junction bases left unmatched: 3.